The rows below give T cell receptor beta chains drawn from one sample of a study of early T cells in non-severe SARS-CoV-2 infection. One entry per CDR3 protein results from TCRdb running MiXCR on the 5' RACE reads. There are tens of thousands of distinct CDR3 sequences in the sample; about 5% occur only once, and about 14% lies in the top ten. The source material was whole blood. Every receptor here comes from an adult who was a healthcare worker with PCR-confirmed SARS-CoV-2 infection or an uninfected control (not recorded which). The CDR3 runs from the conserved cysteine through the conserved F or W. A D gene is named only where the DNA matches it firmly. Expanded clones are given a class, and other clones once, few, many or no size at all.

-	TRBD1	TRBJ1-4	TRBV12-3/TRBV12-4	TGTGCCAGCAGTTTGGGACAGCCTAATGAAAAACTGTTTTTT	CASSLGQPNEKLFF
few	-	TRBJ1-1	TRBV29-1	TGCAGCGTTACGACAGGCGTGAACACTGAAGCTTTCTTT	CSVTTGVNTEAFF
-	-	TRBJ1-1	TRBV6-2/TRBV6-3	TGTGCCAGTACTATCAGGGTAGCAGCTGAAGCTTTCTTT	CASTIRVAAEAFF
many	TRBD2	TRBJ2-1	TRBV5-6	TGTGCCAGCAGCCCCCTTGCGGGGGGCGCCTACAATGAGCAGTTCTTC	CASSPLAGGAYNEQFF
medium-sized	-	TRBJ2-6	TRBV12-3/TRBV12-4	TGTGCCAGCAGTTTTTTGGGGACCGGGGCCAACGTCCTGACTTTC	CASSFLGTGANVLTF
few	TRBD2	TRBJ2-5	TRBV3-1	TGTGCCAGCAGCCAAGCCAGTCGAGGGAGGGCAGAGACCCAGTACTTC	CASSQASRGRAETQYF
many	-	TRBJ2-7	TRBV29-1	TGCAGCGTTGGGGTCAGCGACCTCGAGCAGTACTTC	CSVGVSDLEQYF
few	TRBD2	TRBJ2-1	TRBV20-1	TGCAGTGCTAGTCATCCCGATTTTAGCGGGGGGGCTACTGAGCAGTTCTTC	CSASHPDFSGGATEQFF
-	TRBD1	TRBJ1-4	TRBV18	TGTGCCAGCTCACCCCCATTTGCGCCGGACAGGGGAATCGGGCCTAATGAAAAACTGTTTTTT	CASSPPFAPDRGIGPNEKLFF
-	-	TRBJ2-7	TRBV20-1	TGCAGTGCTAGATGGTACAGGGAACTAGGGCAGCAGTACTTC	CSARWYRELGQQYF
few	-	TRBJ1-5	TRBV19	TGTGCCAGTAGTATAGGAGGGGATCAGCCCCAGCATTTT	CASSIGGDQPQHF
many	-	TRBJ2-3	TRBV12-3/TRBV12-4	TGTGCCAGCAGTTTCTCAGTCGGGAGAAACACAGATACGCAGTATTTT	CASSFSVGRNTDTQYF
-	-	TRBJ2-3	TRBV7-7	TGTGCCAGCAGCTTAGCGGGCCTAAGTACAGATACGCAGTATTTT	CASSLAGLSTDTQYF
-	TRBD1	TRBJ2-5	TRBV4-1	TGCGCCAGCAGTTCTTACAGGGGGCAACAAGAGACCCAGTACTTC	CASSSYRGQQETQYF
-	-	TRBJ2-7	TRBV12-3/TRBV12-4	TGTGCCAGCAGTGAGCGGCCCCAATCCTACGAGCAGTACTTC	CASSERPQSYEQYF
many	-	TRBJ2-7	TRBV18	TGTGCCAGCTCTCCCGGCCCGGGAGAGCAGTACTTC	CASSPGPGEQYF
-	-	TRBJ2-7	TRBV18	TGTGCCAGCTCACCATTCTTCGCGGGTAGCTCCTACGAGCAGTACTTC	CASSPFFAGSSYEQYF
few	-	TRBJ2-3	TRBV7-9	TGTGCCAGCAGAAAAATAGGACAAAGCACAGATACGCAGTATTTT	CASRKIGQSTDTQYF
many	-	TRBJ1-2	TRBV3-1	TGTGCCAGCAGCCCCCCTTGGGACTCCGGAGATGGCTACACCTTC	CASSPPWDSGDGYTF
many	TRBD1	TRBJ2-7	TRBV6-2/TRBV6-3	TGTGCCAGCAGTCCTTCCCTCGGACAGGTTCCCGAGCAGTACTTC	CASSPSLGQVPEQYF
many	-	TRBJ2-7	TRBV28	TGTACCAGCAGTTTACCGGTCCGAGCGGCCGAGCAGTACTTC	CTSSLPVRAAEQYF
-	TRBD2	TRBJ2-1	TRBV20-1	TGCAGTGCTAGTGGAGCGGGGGGACCCTTAGGAAACGATGAGCAGTTCTTC	CSASGAGGPLGNDEQFF
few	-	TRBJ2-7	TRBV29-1	TGCAGCGTTGTCGGACAGACCTACGAGCAGTACTTC	CSVVGQTYEQYF
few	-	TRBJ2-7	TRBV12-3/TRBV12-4	TGTGCCAGCAGTTCTGGGGATTTTGACGAGCAGTACTTC	CASSSGDFDEQYF
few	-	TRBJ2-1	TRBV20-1	TGCAGTGCTAGGGAGCCGGGCCTCAATGAGCAGTTCTTC	CSAREPGLNEQFF
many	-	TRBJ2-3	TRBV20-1	TGCAGTGCTAGAGATAGGTGGGTCCCAGGTCGCACAGATACGCAGTATTTT	CSARDRWVPGRTDTQYF
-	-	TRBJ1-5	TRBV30	TGTGCCTGGAGTCCGGGCAGCCAGGGTCAGCCCCAGCATTTT	CAWSPGSQGQPQHF
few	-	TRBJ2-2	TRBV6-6	TGTGCCAGCAGTTACCCAGGGATGAACACCGGGGAGCTGTTTTTT	CASSYPGMNTGELFF
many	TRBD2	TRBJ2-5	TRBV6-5	TGTGCCAGCAGTTACTCGGCTAGCGGGGGGGCGGTGGAAACCCAGTACTTC	CASSYSASGGAVETQYF
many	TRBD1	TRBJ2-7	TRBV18	TGTGCCAGCTCACCAACAGGGGGGAACTACGAGCAGTACTTC	CASSPTGGNYEQYF
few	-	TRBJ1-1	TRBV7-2	TGTGCCAGCAGCTTACTGAGCGGACTAATAATGAACACTGAAGCTTTCTTT	CASSLLSGLIMNTEAFF
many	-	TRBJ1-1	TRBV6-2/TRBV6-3	TGTGCCAGCAGTTACCCCAAAGGGTGGAGCACTGAAGCTTTCTTT	CASSYPKGWSTEAFF
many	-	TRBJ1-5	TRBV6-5	TGTGCCAGCAGTATAACAGGGAATCAGCCCCAGCATTTT	CASSITGNQPQHF
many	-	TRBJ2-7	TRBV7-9	TGTGCCAGCAGCTTGGGGCCGGGGGCCGTCAACGAGCAGTACTTC	CASSLGPGAVNEQYF
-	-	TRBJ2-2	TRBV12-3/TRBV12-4	TGTGCCAGCAGTTTTGGAGCATACGGGGAGCTGTTTTTT	CASSFGAYGELFF
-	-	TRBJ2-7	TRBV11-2	TGTGCCAGCAGCTTAGGTCCATACTACGAGCAGTACTTC	CASSLGPYYEQYF
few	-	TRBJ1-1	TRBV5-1	TGCGCCAGCAGCTTGAGGCAGGACGGGACTGAAGCTTTCTTT	CASSLRQDGTEAFF
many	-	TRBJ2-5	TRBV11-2	TGTGCCAGCAGCTCCCCGGACAGACCAGAGACCCAGTACTTC	CASSSPDRPETQYF
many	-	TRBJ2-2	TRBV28	TGTGCCAGCAGTTTTACCGGACATCAAAACACCGGGGAGCTGTTTTTT	CASSFTGHQNTGELFF
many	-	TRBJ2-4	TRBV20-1	TGCAGTGCTTACCACAGGATCGGCATTCAGTACTTC	CSAYHRIGIQYF
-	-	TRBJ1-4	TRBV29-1	TGCAGCGTTGAATCGGGTGAAAAACTGTTTTTT	CSVESGEKLFF
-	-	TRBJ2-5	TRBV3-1	TGTGCCAGCAGCCTACGGGCGGAGACCCAGTACTTC	CASSLRAETQYF
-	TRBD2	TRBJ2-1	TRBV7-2	TGTGCCAGCAGCTCGGCAACTAGCGGGTTGCACAATGAGCAGTTCTTC	CASSSATSGLHNEQFF
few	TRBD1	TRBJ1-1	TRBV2	TGTGCCAGCAGGGATTGGACAGGCTACACTGAAGCTTTCTTT	CASRDWTGYTEAFF
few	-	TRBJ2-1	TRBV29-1	TGCAGCGTTGCTGTGGTTCCCCCCAATGAGCAGTTCTTC	CSVAVVPPNEQFF
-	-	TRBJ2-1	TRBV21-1	TGTGCCACCCCACAGGGAAGGGTTATCAATGAGCAGTTCTTC	CATPQGRVINEQFF
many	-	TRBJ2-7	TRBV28	TGTGCCAGCAGTCGACAGTGGGGAGAGCAGTACTTC	CASSRQWGEQYF
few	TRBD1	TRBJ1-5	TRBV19	TGTGCCAGTACGTTCAGGGGGACAAATCAGCCCCAGCATTTT	CASTFRGTNQPQHF
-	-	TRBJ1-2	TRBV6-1	TGTGCCAGCAGTGAAGGTCGACAAATATATGGCTACACCTTC	CASSEGRQIYGYTF
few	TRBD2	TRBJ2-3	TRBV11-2	TGTGCCAGCAGCTTATTGCGGGGGGGGGCCACAGATACGCAGTATTTT	CASSLLRGGATDTQYF
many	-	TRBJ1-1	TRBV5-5	TGTGCCAGCAGCTTGAGGGCAGTTGAAGCTTTCTTT	CASSLRAVEAFF
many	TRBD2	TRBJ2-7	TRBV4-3	TGCGCCAGCAGCCAGGAGGGGTTTGCGGGGGGGCCCTACGAGCAGTACTTC	CASSQEGFAGGPYEQYF
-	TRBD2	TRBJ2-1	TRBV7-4	TGTGCCAGCAGCTTCTCTAGCGGGGGGGCCAGTAATGAGCAGTTCTTC	CASSFSSGGASNEQFF
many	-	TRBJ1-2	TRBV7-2	TGTGCCAGCAGCTTAGGAGGAGGGGGAAACTATGGCTACACCTTC	CASSLGGGGNYGYTF
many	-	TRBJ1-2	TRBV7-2	TGTGCCAGCAGCTTCACCAGGGGAGCGAACTATGGCTACACCTTC	CASSFTRGANYGYTF
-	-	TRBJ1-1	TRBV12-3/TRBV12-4	TGTGCCAGCAGTTTCATTGATCGGGGCGCGGCTTTCTTT	CASSFIDRGAAFF
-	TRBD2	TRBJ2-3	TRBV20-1	TGCAGTGCTAGAGATAGCGGGAGCACAGATACGCAGTATTTT	CSARDSGSTDTQYF
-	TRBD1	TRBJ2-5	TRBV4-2	TGTGCCAGCAGCCCGGGACAGCAAGAGACCCAGTACTTC	CASSPGQQETQYF
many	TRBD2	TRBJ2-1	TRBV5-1	TGCGCCAGCACCTTACTAGCGGTCGACAATGAGCAGTTCTTC	CASTLLAVDNEQFF
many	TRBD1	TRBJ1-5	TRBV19	TGTGCCAGTAGTACAGGGGGCCGGGGTAATCAGCCCCAGCATTTT	CASSTGGRGNQPQHF